This T cell receptor (beta chain) was retrieved from a study of graft-versus-host responses after intestinal transplantation. The germline V and J ends were trimmed by 3 bases and 4 bases, with 10 bases remaining between them. Looked up from germline, CDR1 is MNHEY and CDR2 is SVGAGI. This CDR3 is 15 amino acids long. This clone has just a few counts. Antigen: not known. The data were produced by immunoSEQ multiplex PCR, yet TCRdb's version contains in-frame clones alone and is incomplete. The profile shows around 100,000 clones, over 75% of them singletons. The sequence was obtained from a human donor who was the organ donor for an intestinal transplant. The sample in question was unstimulated CD4+ T cells sorted from spleen or lymph node cells, obtained before transplant. This chain connects TRBV6-5 to TRBJ2-6; D call uncertain. CDR3 loop: CASSYSGAGANVLTF. In nucleotides, the CDR3 is TGTGCCAGCAGTTATTCGGGCGCCGGGGCCAACGTCCTGACTTTC.